This T cell receptor (beta chain) comes out of a study of tissue T cells after allogeneic stem cell transplantation. Study-level results: The patient cohort was small and clinically heterogeneous, with limited sampling depth. Within patients, tissue anatomy strongly shaped TCR repertoire composition.

Profiling relied on immunoSEQ multiplex PCR, and the TCRdb table lists in-frame clones only, not all of them. The sample includes about 8,200 clones, under 55% of them seen just once. Turning to this clone: No antigen is known for it. The gene names given are mouse names.

Sample time point: mouse harvest day 7 after allogeneic transplant. Mouse grafts combined 10^7 T-cell-depleted bone marrow cells with 10^6 splenic CD5+ T cells. The receptor comes from a female BALB/c mouse given C57BL/6 T cells with graft-versus-host disease after an allogeneic hematopoietic cell transplant. The sequenced sample was skin.

The CDR3 protein is CSSSQSQVSNTEVFF. CDR3 DNA (partial): TGCTCCAGCAGTCAATCACAGGTCTCAAACACAGAAGTCTTC. This chain uses TRBV23 with TRBJ1-1; the table calls TRBD1, which could not be checked here. The read halts 1 residue ahead of the CDR3 end, with the missing end drawn from the germline J gene. Germline CDR1 KGHTA, CDR2 FQNQQP. This CDR3 region has 15 residues.